Shown below are 5 T cell receptor beta chains from a single sample sequenced in a study of T cell responses to AZD1222 COVID-19 vaccine. The repertoire was sequenced with immunoSEQ multiplex PCR; TCRdb's copy has only in-frame clones and lacks some. Of 150,000 or so clones in the sample, 93% were seen once. The sequencing used peripheral blood, collected on day 0 of AZD1222 vaccination. The source is an adult in good health.

The V gene is TRBV3-1 (or the pseudogene TRBV3-2), the J gene TRBJ2-5, with 9 positions matching TRBD1. With 0 bases clipped from V and 7 bases from J, the junction kept 15 bases outside the gene matches. The CDR3 loop spans 18 amino acids. Germline V lookup: CDR1 LGHDT, CDR2 YNNKEL (reference sequence). As DNA, the CDR3 is TGTGCCAGCAGCCAAGATCAGGTCCGGGACAGGGTTTTTGGGACCCAGTACTTC. This sequence encodes CASSQDQVRDRVFGTQYF.

CDR3 DNA sequence: TGTGCCAGCTCACCAGGGCGGGAGGGCCCGCGCAATGAGCAGTTCTTC. Residues: CASSPGREGPRNEQFF. The chain couples TRBV18 to TRBJ2-1; 9 bases are a match to TRBD2. V was clipped by 2 bases and J by 6 bases; unmatched bases: 8. CDR1 is KGHSH and CDR2 is LQKENI in the germline V gene. The length of the CDR3 is 16 residues.

The chain couples TRBV9 to TRBJ1-2, with 7 bases lining up with TRBD1. The CDR3 consists of 14 residues. Germline CDR1 reads SGDLS; CDR2 reads YYNGEE. Unmatched junction bases numbered 7, after V lost 4 bases and J lost 4 bases. The CDR3: CASSPRGTVYGYTF. The CDR3 DNA is TGTGCCAGCAGCCCCAGGGGGACGGTCTATGGCTACACCTTC.

The rearrangement links TRBV7-3 to TRBJ1-1, with D possibly matching TRBD1 (6 bases). This CDR3 is 15 amino acids long. Germline V gives CDR1 SGHTA, CDR2 FQGTGA. Trimming took 0 bases from V and 4 from J, leaving 12 bases between them. The CDR3 bases are TGTGCCAGCAGCTTAACCTCAGGGGTACGCACTGAAGCTTTCTTT. This codes for CASSLTSGVRTEAFF.

V usage is TRBV20-1 and J usage is TRBJ1-2; D is possibly TRBD1 (6 bases). In germline, CDR1 is DFQATT, CDR2 SNEGSKA (reference sequence). The CDR3 totals 13 residues. Trimming pared 3 bases from V and 0 bases from J, leaving 8 bases between. The CDR3 DNA reads TGCAGTGCTAGTACAGGGTCTAACTATGGCTACACCTTC. Amino acids: CSASTGSNYGYTF.